This T cell receptor beta chain originates from a study of shared clonotypes between healthy human individuals (dated by TCRdb to 2020 to 2022). Turning to the overall study: The cohort comprised two women and a few men aged 18 to 49 years. Per donor, three plates each were used for CD4 naive and CD4 memory, two for CD8 naive, and one for CD8 memory. To increase sequencing depth and limit assay-specific biases, TCR repertoire library preparation and sequencing were carried out by different laboratories using diverse techniques. Leukapheresis yielded between about 0.94 and 8.9 billion PBMCs per donor. To estimate repertoire size and how much clonotypes are shared between individuals, the study performed deep sequencing of blood TCR repertoires from five healthy adults.

Using the deep immunoSEQ assay, multiplex PCR amplified TCR CDR3 regions from genomic DNA. Extracted genomic DNA from each cell subset was spread evenly across all wells of several immunoSEQ 96-well plates, with each plate serving as a replicate. Each replicate PCR for sorted subsets received approximately 200 ng genomic DNA, equal to 28,000 or so T cell genomes. The purified libraries were quantified using a Qubit 3.0 fluorometer, sized with a Bioanalyzer 2100, and then quantified again using the KAPA Library Quantification kit. Each immunoSEQ 96-well plate was sequenced on its own single-read 150-cycle Illumina NextSeq 550 flow cell. As for how the authors treated the data: Because only junctional sequences without quality scores were contained in the immunoSEQ output, filtering matching that applied to full-length reads could not be performed. To assign V/J genes and CDR3, sequences were annotated against IMGT germline references using PyIR, a Python wrapper for IgBLAST v1.9. Any read was removed if the V/J assignment was weak (E-value above 1e-6), the CDR3 was missing, or the read contained stop codons, out-of-frame junctions, or ambiguous translated residues. V3J clonotypes were defined by identical inferred V gene, J gene, and CDR3 amino acid sequence. The percentage overlap between two repertoires was calculated by dividing the number of shared unique clonotypes by the size of the smaller repertoire. Repertoire richness was assessed with RTK rarefaction, the Chao1 estimator, and Recon v2.1 estimates of unobserved clonotypes. Generation probabilities for all TCRbeta clonotypes obtained by the gDNA method from several donors were computed using OLGA. TCRdb took this table from immuneACCESS and kept in-frame rearrangements with V and J called. Such tables lack part of the clones; where checked against another copy, unresolved V genes explain under half of the gap, and the rest is unexplained. That table gives V, J and clone size, and the DNA gave D and trimming. This sample comprises hundreds of thousands of clones, approximately 96% of them detected only once. The ten largest clones represent approximately 0.12% of the sample.

CD8 naive samples consisted of CD45RO-negative cells that were positively selected for CCR7, yielding a CD45RA+CCR7+ population without TemRA cells. Healthy HIV-negative adults with no recently reported acute infections or vaccinations were included as donors. Every donor was a Caucasian adult living in Nashville, Tennessee, USA. After blood collection by leukapheresis, PBMCs were isolated using Ficoll-Histopaque density gradient centrifugation and then cryopreserved in the vapor phase of liquid nitrogen. Analytical flow cytometry was used to check the purity and quantity of each magnetically sorted T cell population. Each sorted fraction had its genomic DNA isolated and then quantified by UV absorbance on a Nanodrop 2000c. Here is what the overall study found, with its caveats: Larger estimated clonotype richness was generally found for naive subsets than for memory subsets. Across a few donors, around 5% of naive CD4, approximately 4% of naive CD8, about 2% of memory CD4, and 0.4% of memory CD8 clonotypes were shared. Only blood was sampled, and tissue TCR repertoires likely differ from those in blood. Clonotypes shared by all four sorted-subset donors showed higher generation probabilities than non-shared clonotypes. The genetic and exposure-history diversity represented was limited by the small number of donors. Incomplete sequencing was indicated by rarefaction of sorted-subset datasets, despite the large sequencing depth. Pairwise subsampling indicated that sequencing depth was expected to affect the degree of clonotype sharing among donors.

As for this clone: There is no known antigen for this receptor. Within one base of it there is no much larger clone, and no base qualities were kept.

For this chain, trimming is 1 base at the V end and 5 bases at the J end, and the number of junction bases without a gene match is 4. From the germline V gene (reference sequence), CDR1 is SEHNR and CDR2 is FQNEAQ. The CDR3 starts with the cysteine, ends with the phenylalanine, and has 14 residues. Just CDR3 DNA is preserved here, 42 bases in frame from base 1. Sequences were obtained from naive CD8+ T cells sorted from blood. The sample's cell subset or site, from its label and the paper: CD45RA+CCR7+. The clonotype comes from a woman aged 25 to 39 in good health. The chain was built from TRBV7-9 and TRBJ2-7; 8 middle bases align to TRBD1. CDR3 sequence: CASSLGTGFDEQYF. The base sequence is TGTGCCAGCAGCTTAGGGACAGGGTTCGACGAGCAGTACTTC.